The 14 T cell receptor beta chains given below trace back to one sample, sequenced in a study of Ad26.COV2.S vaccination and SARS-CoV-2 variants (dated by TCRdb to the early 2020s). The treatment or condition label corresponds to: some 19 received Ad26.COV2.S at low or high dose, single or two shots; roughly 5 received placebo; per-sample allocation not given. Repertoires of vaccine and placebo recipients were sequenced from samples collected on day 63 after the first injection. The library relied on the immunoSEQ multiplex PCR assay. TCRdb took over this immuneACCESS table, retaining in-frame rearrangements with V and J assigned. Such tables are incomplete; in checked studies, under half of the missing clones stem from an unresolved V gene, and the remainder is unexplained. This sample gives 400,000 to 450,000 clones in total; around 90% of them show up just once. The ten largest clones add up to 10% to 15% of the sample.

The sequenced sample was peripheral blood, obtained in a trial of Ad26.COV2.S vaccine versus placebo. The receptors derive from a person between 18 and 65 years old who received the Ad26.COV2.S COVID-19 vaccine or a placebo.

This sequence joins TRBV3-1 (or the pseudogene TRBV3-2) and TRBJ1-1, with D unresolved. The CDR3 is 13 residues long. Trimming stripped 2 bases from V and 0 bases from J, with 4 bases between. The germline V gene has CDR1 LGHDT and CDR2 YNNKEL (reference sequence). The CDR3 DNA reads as TGTGCCAGCAGCCAATGGGTGAACACTGAAGCTTTCTTT. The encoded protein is CASSQWVNTEAFF.

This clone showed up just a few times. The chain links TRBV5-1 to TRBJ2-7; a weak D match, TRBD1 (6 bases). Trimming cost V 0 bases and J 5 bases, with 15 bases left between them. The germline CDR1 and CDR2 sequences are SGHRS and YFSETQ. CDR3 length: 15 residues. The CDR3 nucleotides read TGCGCCAGCAGCTTGGCCCGAGGGACACTACACGAGCAGTACTTC. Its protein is CASSLARGTLHEQYF.

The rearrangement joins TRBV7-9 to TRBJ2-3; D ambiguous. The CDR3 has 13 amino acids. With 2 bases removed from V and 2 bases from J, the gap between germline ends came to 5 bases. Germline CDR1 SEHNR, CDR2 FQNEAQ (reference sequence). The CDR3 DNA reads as TGTGCCAGCAGCTTAACAGACACAGATACGCAGTATTTT. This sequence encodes CASSLTDTDTQYF.

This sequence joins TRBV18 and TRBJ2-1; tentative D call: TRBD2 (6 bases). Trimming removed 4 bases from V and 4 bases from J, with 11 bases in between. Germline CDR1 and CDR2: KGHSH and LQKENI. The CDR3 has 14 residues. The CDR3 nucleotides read TGTGCCAGCTCACTGAGCGGGTTTTACAATGAGCAGTTCTTC. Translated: CASSLSGFYNEQFF. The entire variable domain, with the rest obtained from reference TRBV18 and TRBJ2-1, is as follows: NAGVMQNPRHLVRRRGQEARLRCSPMKGHSHVYWYRQLPEEGLKFMVYLQKENIIDESGMPKERFSAEFPKEGPSILRIQQVVRGDSAAYFCASSLSGFYNEQFFGPGTRLTVL.

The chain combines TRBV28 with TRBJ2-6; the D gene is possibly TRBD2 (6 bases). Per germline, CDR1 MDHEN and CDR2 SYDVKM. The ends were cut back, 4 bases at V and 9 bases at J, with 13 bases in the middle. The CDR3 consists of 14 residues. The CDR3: CASSSQPEGNVLTF. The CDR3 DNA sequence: TGTGCCAGCAGTTCCCAACCGGAGGGCAACGTCCTGACTTTC.

The CDR3 bases are TGTGCCAGCTCACCTCAACCGGACAGGGTGAGAGAAAAACTGTTTTTT. Translated: CASSPQPDRVREKLFF. The rearrangement links TRBV18 to TRBJ1-4; the match to TRBD1 covers 8 bases. CDR1 is KGHSH, CDR2 LQKENI, per germline. Trimming took 3 bases from V and 8 from J; bases not matched to a gene: 11. This CDR3 is built from 16 residues.

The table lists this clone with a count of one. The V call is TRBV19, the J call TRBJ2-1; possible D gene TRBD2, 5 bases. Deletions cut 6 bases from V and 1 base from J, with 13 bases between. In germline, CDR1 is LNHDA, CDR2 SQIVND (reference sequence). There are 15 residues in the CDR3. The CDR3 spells CASRTTSRSYNEQFF. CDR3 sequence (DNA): TGTGCCAGTAGGACCACTAGTAGATCCTACAATGAGCAGTTCTTC.

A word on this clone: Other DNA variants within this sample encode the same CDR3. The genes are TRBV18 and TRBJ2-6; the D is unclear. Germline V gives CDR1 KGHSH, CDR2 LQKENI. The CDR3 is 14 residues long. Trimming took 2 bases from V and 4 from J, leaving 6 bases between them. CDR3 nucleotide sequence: TGTGCCAGCTCACCAGGGTCCGGGGCCAACGTCCTGACTTTC. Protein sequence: CASSPGSGANVLTF.

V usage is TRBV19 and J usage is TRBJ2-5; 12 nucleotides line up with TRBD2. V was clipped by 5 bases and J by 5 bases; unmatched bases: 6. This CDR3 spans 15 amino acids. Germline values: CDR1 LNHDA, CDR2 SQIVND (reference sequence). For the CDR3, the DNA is TGTGCCAGTAGTCTCACTAGCGGGAGGTTTGAGACCCAGTACTTC. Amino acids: CASSLTSGRFETQYF.

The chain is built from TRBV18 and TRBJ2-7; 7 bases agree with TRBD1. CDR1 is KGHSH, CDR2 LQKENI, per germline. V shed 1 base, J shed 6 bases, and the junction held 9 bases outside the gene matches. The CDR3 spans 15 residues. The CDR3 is CASSPRQGEGREQYF. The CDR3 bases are TGTGCCAGCTCACCACGACAGGGAGAAGGTCGCGAGCAGTACTTC. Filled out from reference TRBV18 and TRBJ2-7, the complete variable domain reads NAGVMQNPRHLVRRRGQEARLRCSPMKGHSHVYWYRQLPEEGLKFMVYLQKENIIDESGMPKERFSAEFPKEGPSILRIQQVVRGDSAAYFCASSPRQGEGREQYFGPGTRLTVT.

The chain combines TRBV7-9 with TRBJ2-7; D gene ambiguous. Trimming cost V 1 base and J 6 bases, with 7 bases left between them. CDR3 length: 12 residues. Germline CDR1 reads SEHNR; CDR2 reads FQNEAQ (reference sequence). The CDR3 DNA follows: TGTGCCAGCAGCTTAGGGACGGGCGAGCAGTACTTC. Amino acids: CASSLGTGEQYF. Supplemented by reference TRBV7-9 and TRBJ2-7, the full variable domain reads DTGVSQNPRHKITKRGQNVTFRCDPISEHNRLYWYRQTLGQGPEFLTYFQNEAQLEKSRLLSDRFSAERPKGSFSTLEIQRTEQGDSAMYLCASSLGTGEQYFGPGTRLTVT.

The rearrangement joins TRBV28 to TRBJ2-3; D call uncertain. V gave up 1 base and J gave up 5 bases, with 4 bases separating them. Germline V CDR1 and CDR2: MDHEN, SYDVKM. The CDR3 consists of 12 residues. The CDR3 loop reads CASSLSGDTQYF. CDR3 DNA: TGTGCCAGCAGTTTATCGGGAGATACGCAGTATTTT.

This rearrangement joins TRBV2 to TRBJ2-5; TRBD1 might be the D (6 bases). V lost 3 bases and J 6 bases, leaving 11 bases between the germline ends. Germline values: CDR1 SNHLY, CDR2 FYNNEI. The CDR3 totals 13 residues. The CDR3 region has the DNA TGTGCCAGCAGTGAGACAGGTCCACAGACCCAGTACTTC. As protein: CASSETGPQTQYF.

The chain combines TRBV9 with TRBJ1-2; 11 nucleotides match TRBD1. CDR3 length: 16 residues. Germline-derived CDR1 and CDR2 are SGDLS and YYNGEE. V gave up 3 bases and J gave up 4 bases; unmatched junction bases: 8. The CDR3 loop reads CASSGPGQGASYGYTF. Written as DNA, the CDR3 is TGTGCCAGCAGCGGTCCCGGACAGGGGGCTAGCTATGGCTACACCTTC.